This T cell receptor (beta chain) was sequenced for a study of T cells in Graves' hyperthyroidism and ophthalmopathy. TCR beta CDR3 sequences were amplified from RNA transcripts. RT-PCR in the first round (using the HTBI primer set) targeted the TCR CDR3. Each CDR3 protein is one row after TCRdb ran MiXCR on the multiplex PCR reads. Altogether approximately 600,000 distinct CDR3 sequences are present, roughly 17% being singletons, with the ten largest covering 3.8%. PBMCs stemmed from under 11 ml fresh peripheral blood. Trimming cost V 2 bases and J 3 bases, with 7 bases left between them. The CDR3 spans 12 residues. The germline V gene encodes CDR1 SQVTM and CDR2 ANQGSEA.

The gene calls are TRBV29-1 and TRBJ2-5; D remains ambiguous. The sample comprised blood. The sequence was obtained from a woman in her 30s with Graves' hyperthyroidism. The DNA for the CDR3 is TGCAGCGTTGAATACCTCGAAGAGACCCAGTACTTC. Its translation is CSVEYLEETQYF. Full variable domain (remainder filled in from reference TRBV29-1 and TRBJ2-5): SAVISQKPSRDICQRGTSLTIQCQVDSQVTMMFWYRQQPGQSLTLIATANQGSEATYESGFVIDKFPISRPNLTFSTLTVSNMSPEDSSIYLCSVEYLEETQYFGPGTRLLVL.